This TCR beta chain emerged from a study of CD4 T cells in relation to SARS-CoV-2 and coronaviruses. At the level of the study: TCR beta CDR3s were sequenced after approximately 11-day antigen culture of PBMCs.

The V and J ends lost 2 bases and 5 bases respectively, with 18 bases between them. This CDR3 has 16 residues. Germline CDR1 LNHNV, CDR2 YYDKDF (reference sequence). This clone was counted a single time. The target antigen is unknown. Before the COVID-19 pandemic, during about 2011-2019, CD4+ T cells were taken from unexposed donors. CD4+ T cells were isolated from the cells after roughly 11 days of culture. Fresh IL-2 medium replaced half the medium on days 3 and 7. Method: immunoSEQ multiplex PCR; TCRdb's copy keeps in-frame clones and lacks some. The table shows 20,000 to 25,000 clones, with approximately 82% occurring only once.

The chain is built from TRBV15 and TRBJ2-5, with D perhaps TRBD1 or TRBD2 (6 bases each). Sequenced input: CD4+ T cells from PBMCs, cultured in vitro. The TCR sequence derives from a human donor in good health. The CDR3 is CATSRRSPGARETQYF. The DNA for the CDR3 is TGTGCCACCAGCAGAAGGAGTCCGGGGGCTAGGGAGACCCAGTACTTC.